These 27 T cell receptor beta chains were all obtained from the same sample, sequenced in a study of early T cells in non-severe SARS-CoV-2 infection. MiXCR, run by TCRdb on the 5' RACE reads, gives a single entry per CDR3 protein. The sample holds approximately 66,000 distinct CDR3 sequences, under 15% seen once. The specimen was whole blood. The receptors come from an adult who was a healthcare worker with PCR-confirmed SARS-CoV-2 infection or an uninfected control (not recorded which).

This clonotype was counted ten times or more. The chain joins TRBV15 to TRBJ2-3; D unresolved. Germline V lookup: CDR1 LNHNV, CDR2 YYDKDF (reference sequence). Trimming cost V 1 base and J 5 bases, with 4 bases left between them. The CDR3 is 12 amino acids. CDR3 nucleotide sequence: TGTGCCACCAGCAGAGCCGTAGATACGCAGTATTTT. The encoded protein is CATSRAVDTQYF.

This clonotype appeared a few times. The gene calls are TRBV18 and TRBJ2-1, with TRBD2 matching over 8 bases. V dropped 3 bases and J dropped 4; count of bases not matched to a gene: 5. The CDR3 contains 15 residues. Germline V gene lookup returns CDR1 KGHSH and CDR2 LQKENI. CDR3 sequence: CASSPMGLDYNEQFF. CDR3 DNA sequence: TGTGCCAGCTCACCGATGGGACTAGATTACAATGAGCAGTTCTTC.

The CDR3 DNA sequence: TGTGCCAGCAGCTTAGCGACAGGGTGGACTGAAGCTTTCTTT. Protein sequence: CASSLATGWTEAFF. The chain combines TRBV7-6 with TRBJ1-1; 7 nucleotides line up with TRBD1. CDR1 is SGHVS, CDR2 FNYEAQ, per germline. This CDR3 has 14 amino acids. The junction had 3 bases not matched to a gene; V was cut back by 0 bases and J by 5 bases.

At least ten counts were recorded for this clonotype. This chain joins TRBV15 and TRBJ1-6; tentative D call: TRBD1 (5 bases). CDR3 length: 15 amino acids. V lost 1 base to trimming and J lost 7 bases, with 11 bases between them. Germline V gene lookup returns CDR1 LNHNV and CDR2 YYDKDF (reference sequence). The CDR3 nucleotides are TGTGCCACCAGCAGAGCCGGGACGCAAAATTCACCCCTCCACTTT. It is translated as CATSRAGTQNSPLHF.

V gene TRBV11-2 combines with J gene TRBJ1-1; D not resolved. V was trimmed by 1 base and J by 0 bases, leaving 6 bases between them. Germline V gene data show CDR1 as SGHAT and CDR2 as FQNNGV. This CDR3 is built from 14 residues. As DNA, the CDR3 is TGTGCCAGCAGCTTAGGTCGGTTGAACACTGAAGCTTTCTTT. Protein sequence: CASSLGRLNTEAFF. Filled out from reference TRBV11-2 and TRBJ1-1, the complete variable domain reads EAGVAQSPRYKIIEKRQSVAFWCNPISGHATLYWYQQILGQGPKLLIQFQNNGVVDDSQLPKDRFSAERLKGVDSTLKIQPAKLEDSAVYLCASSLGRLNTEAFFGQGTRLTVV.

This clonotype has just a few counts. The V call is TRBV20-1, the J call TRBJ2-1; 9 bases map to TRBD1. V was clipped by 5 bases and J by 7 bases; unmatched bases: 21. Germline CDR1 is DFQATT and CDR2 is SNEGSKA (reference sequence). The CDR3 has 18 amino acids. Written as DNA, the CDR3 is TGCAGTGCTCAGACGGGACAGGGTCGTTCCCGGTGGGTTAATGAGCAGTTCTTC. Residues: CSAQTGQGRSRWVNEQFF.

This clonotype showed up just a few times. This sequence joins TRBV6-2 or TRBV6-3 and TRBJ2-3, with TRBD1 identical over 7 bases. Germline trimming cut 4 bases from V and 2 bases from J; bases unmatched to any gene: 9. The CDR3 totals 16 residues. Per the germline V gene, CDR1 is MNHEY and CDR2 is SVGEGT. The CDR3 DNA is TGTGCCAGCAGTTTGATAGGACAGGTGGACACAGATACGCAGTATTTT. Encoded protein: CASSLIGQVDTDTQYF.

This clonotype was recorded many times. DNA for the CDR3: TGTGCCAGCAGCTTAGGAGGAACGTGGTGGGATAGCAATCAGCCCCAGCATTTT. This codes for CASSLGGTWWDSNQPQHF. This chain joins TRBV7-2 and TRBJ1-5; D is unresolved. The ends were cut back, 1 base at V and 0 bases at J, with 16 bases in the middle. This CDR3 contains 18 residues. Germline assignment: CDR1 SGHTA and CDR2 FQGNSA.

The rearrangement links TRBV4-3 to TRBJ1-1, with a tentative D call TRBD1 (6 bases). Germline CDR1 reads LGHNA; CDR2 reads YSLEER. The germline V and J ends were trimmed by 0 bases and 1 base, with 15 bases remaining between them. This CDR3 region has 17 residues. The CDR3 region is CASSQEGGGVWNTEAFF. The DNA of the CDR3 is TGCGCCAGCAGCCAAGAAGGAGGGGGGGTTTGGAACACTGAAGCTTTCTTT.

This clonotype turned up a few times. The chain is built from TRBV29-1 and TRBJ2-1, with TRBD1 matching 9 bases. Germline trimming cut 6 bases from V and 7 bases from J; bases unmatched to any gene: 4. The CDR3 is made up of 12 amino acids. Germline assignment: CDR1 SQVTM and CDR2 ANQGSEA. The CDR3 DNA reads as TGCAGCGTGTGGGACAGGGTTAATGAGCAGTTCTTC. It yields the protein CSVWDRVNEQFF.

The table lists this clonotype with many counts. The chain recombines TRBV3-1 with TRBJ2-3; 10 bases are shared with TRBD2. This CDR3 has 16 residues. Germline V gene sequence: CDR1 LGHDT, CDR2 YNNKEL (reference sequence). The V and J ends lost 1 base and 6 bases, in that order; junction bases with no gene match: 7. CDR3 sequence: CASSQAILAGEDTQYF. DNA for the CDR3: TGTGCCAGCAGCCAAGCAATCCTAGCGGGAGAGGATACGCAGTATTTT.

J is TRBJ1-3 and V is TRBV7-2, with D tentatively TRBD1 (5 bases). V lost 7 bases to trimming and J lost 0 bases, with 16 bases between them. CDR1 and CDR2 from the germline V gene are SGHTA and FQGNSA. The CDR3 length is 16 residues. CDR3 protein: CASTPWGGSSGNTIYF. The CDR3 DNA reads TGTGCCAGCACCCCGTGGGGGGGTAGCTCTGGAAACACCATATATTTT.

This clonotype occurred many times. The chain employs TRBV6-6 and TRBJ2-1; 11 nucleotides match TRBD1. V lost 8 bases to trimming and J lost 8 bases; unmatched junction nucleotides: 11. The CDR3 loop spans 15 amino acids. Germline V CDR1 and CDR2: MNHNY, SVGAGI (reference sequence). In DNA, the CDR3 is TGTGCCAGCTTAGCCGGGACAGGGGGTTTGGATGAGCAGTTCTTC. Residues: CASLAGTGGLDEQFF.

The chain carries TRBV7-9 and TRBJ1-5, with D hard to call. The length of the CDR3 is 13 residues. V shed 1 base and J shed 3 bases, with 4 bases lying between them. Looked up from germline, CDR1 is SEHNR and CDR2 is FQNEAQ (reference sequence). This chain's CDR3 is CASSLGANQPQHF. The CDR3 nucleotides are TGTGCCAGCAGCTTAGGGGCCAATCAGCCCCAGCATTTT.

V is TRBV5-1 and J is TRBJ2-3; possible D gene TRBD1, 6 bases. Germline V lookup: CDR1 SGHRS, CDR2 YFSETQ. The CDR3 is 15 residues long. V lost 4 bases to trimming and J lost 4 bases, with 16 bases between them. CDR3 sequence: CASSQYTGQPDTQYF. DNA of the CDR3: TGCGCCAGCAGCCAATATACTGGACAGCCAGATACGCAGTATTTT.

This clonotype was observed a handful of times. For the CDR3, the DNA is TGTGCTAGTGGTTTAGGACAGGGTTTCAATCAGCCCCAGCATTTT. The encoded protein is CASGLGQGFNQPQHF. The chain employs TRBV12-5 and TRBJ1-5; 8 bases are a match to TRBD1. With V trimmed by 3 bases and J by 3 bases, 4 bases remained unmatched. This CDR3 contains 15 residues. Germline assignment: CDR1 LGHNT and CDR2 FRNRAP.

This clonotype showed up many times. V is TRBV10-1 and J is TRBJ2-5; D not certain. This CDR3 is built from 13 residues. V gave up 2 bases and J gave up 0 bases, with 4 bases separating them. The germline V gene encodes CDR1 WNHNN and CDR2 SYGVQD (reference sequence). The CDR3 here is CASSENNQETQYF. The CDR3 bases are TGCGCCAGCAGTGAGAATAACCAAGAGACCCAGTACTTC.

This clonotype was seen at least ten times. V is TRBV9 and J is TRBJ2-7; 11 nucleotides agree with TRBD1. Germline CDR1 is SGDLS and CDR2 is YYNGEE. V trimming: 0 bases; J trimming: 7 bases; junction bases outside the gene matches: 6. The length of the CDR3 is 15 residues. The CDR3 here is CASSVVDRGLSEQYF. CDR3 nucleotide sequence: TGTGCCAGCAGCGTAGTGGACAGGGGGCTGAGTGAGCAGTACTTC.

A few counts support this clonotype. This sequence joins TRBV7-3 and TRBJ2-1; TRBD1 aligns across 9 bases. The CDR3 length is 14 residues. V was clipped by 6 bases and J by 7 bases; unmatched bases: 7. The germline gives CDR1 SGHTA, CDR2 FQGTGA. In DNA, the CDR3 is TGTGCCAGCAGTGGAGACAGGGGGGTTAATGAGCAGTTCTTC. Translation: CASSGDRGVNEQFF.

This clonotype was seen at least ten times. The junction departs from the called germline gene at one end, perhaps through a read error. This chain links TRBV7-2 with TRBJ2-1; 9 bases match TRBD2. The CDR3 loop spans 13 amino acids. CDR1 SGHTA and CDR2 FQGNSA come from the germline V gene. CDR3 DNA: TGTGCCAGCAGCTTAGTCCAGCGGGAGGCCGGGATCTTC. This codes for CASSLVQREAGIF.

This chain links TRBV11-2 with TRBJ2-2, with TRBD1 matching 8 bases. The CDR3 spans 18 residues. The germline gives CDR1 SGHAT, CDR2 FQNNGV. With 4 bases clipped from V and 6 bases from J, the junction kept 16 bases outside the gene matches. CDR3 amino acids: CASSSIPGTGDGAGELFF. CDR3 in DNA: TGTGCCAGCAGCTCAATTCCGGGGACAGGCGATGGGGCCGGGGAGCTGTTTTTT.

This clonotype was counted ten times or more. This rearrangement joins TRBV28 to TRBJ1-3; the D is unclear. The CDR3 runs to 16 residues. V was clipped by 5 bases and J by 4 bases, with 18 bases between them. CDR1 MDHEN and CDR2 SYDVKM come from the germline V gene. DNA for the CDR3: TGTGCCAGCAGTCTACCAACGTACGAGCTCGGAAACACCATATATTTT. Translated, it gives CASSLPTYELGNTIYF. Combining the CDR3 with reference TRBV28 and TRBJ1-3 gives the whole variable domain DVKVTQSSRYLVKRTGEKVFLECVQDMDHENMFWYRQDPGLGLRLIYFSYDVKMKEKGDIPEGYSVSREKKERFSLILESASTNQTSMYLCASSLPTYELGNTIYFGEGSWLTVV.

The V gene is TRBV27, the J gene TRBJ1-1; weak D call: TRBD1 (6 bases). From germline, CDR1 is MNHEY and CDR2 SMNVEV (reference sequence). Trimming stripped 6 bases from V and 7 bases from J, with 15 bases between. This CDR3 is 13 amino acids long. The CDR3 protein is CASSPTGADEAFF. The CDR3 DNA reads as TGTGCCAGCAGCCCTACGGGGGCGGATGAAGCTTTCTTT.

This clonotype was detected many times. Written as DNA, the CDR3 is TGTGCCAGCAGCCAAGGACTAGCGGCAACCAATGAGCAGTTCTTC. Translating gives CASSQGLAATNEQFF. V usage is TRBV7-2 and J usage is TRBJ2-1, with 10 bases lining up with TRBD2. The CDR3 spans 15 residues. V trimming: 5 bases; J trimming: 6 bases; junction bases outside the gene matches: 7. Germline V gene sequence: CDR1 SGHTA, CDR2 FQGNSA.

The V call is TRBV7-2, the J call TRBJ2-7; D gene uncertain. With 0 bases removed from V and 4 bases from J, the gap between germline ends came to 7 bases. CDR3 length: 13 amino acids. Germline loops: CDR1 SGHTA, CDR2 FQGNSA. DNA for the CDR3: TGTGCCAGCAGCTTAGCCCTAACATACGAGCAGTACTTC. This codes for CASSLALTYEQYF.

This clonotype was seen repeatedly, ten times or more. The J gene is TRBJ2-7, the V gene TRBV20-1; D might be TRBD1 or TRBD2, each matching 5 bases. Germline V lookup: CDR1 DFQATT, CDR2 SNEGSKA (reference sequence). The CDR3 sequence is 15 residues long. The V end was cut by 0 bases, the J end by 4 bases, with 16 bases between. The CDR3 reads CSAREGERLGYEQYF. CDR3 DNA sequence: TGCAGTGCTAGAGAAGGGGAGCGCCTAGGATACGAGCAGTACTTC.

This clonotype was counted a few times. The gene calls are TRBV20-1 and TRBJ1-3; D remains unclear. The germline V and J ends were trimmed by 1 base and 3 bases, with 13 bases remaining between them. This CDR3 has 15 residues. In germline, CDR1 is DFQATT, CDR2 SNEGSKA (reference sequence). The CDR3: CSARVPGALGNTIYF. CDR3 nucleotide sequence: TGCAGTGCTAGAGTTCCGGGAGCACTTGGAAACACCATATATTTT.